Described below is a single T cell receptor (beta chain) sequence and its context. Its antigen is not identified. The approximately 120-subject validation cohort, separate from the roughly 700-subject first cohort, included the donors. The data stem from a study of cytomegalovirus exposure and HLA in healthy donors. Findings and limits, study-wide: According to a later analysis, TCR clusters from the first cohort tended to co-occur in the 100 to 150 validation repertoires. Cytomegalovirus association was assigned to over 150 TCR beta chains. In vitro, a few CMV-associated chains proved specific for CMV antigens.

The repertoire was sequenced with immunoSEQ multiplex PCR; TCRdb's copy has only in-frame clones and lacks some. The table has 110,000 to 150,000 clones, 84% seen once. Sequences were obtained from PBMCs. The TCR was taken from a woman aged 25-40 years in good health and CMV-seronegative.

CDR3 loop: CASSNLGEGAPNEQFF. CDR3 DNA sequence: TGTGCCAGCAGCAACCTGGGAGAGGGGGCCCCAAATGAGCAGTTCTTC. The genes are TRBV21-1 and TRBJ2-1; TRBD1, the table's D call, was not compared with the DNA. TRBV21-1 is given as a pseudogene. The CDR3 covers 16 residues.